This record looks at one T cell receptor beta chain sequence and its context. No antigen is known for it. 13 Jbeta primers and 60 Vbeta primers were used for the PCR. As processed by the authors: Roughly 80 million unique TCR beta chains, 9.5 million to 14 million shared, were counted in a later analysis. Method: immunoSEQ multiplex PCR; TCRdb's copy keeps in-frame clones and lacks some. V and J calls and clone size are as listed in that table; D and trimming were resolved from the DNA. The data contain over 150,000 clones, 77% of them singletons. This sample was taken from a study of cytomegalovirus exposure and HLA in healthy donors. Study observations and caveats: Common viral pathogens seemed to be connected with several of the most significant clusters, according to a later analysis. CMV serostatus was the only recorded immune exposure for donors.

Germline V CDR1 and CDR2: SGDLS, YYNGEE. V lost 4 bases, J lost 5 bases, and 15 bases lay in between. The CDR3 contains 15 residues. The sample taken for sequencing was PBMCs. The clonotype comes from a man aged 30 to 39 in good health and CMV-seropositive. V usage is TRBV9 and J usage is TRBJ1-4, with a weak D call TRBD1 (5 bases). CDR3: CASSLRDGGNEKLFF. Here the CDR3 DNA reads TGTGCCAGCAGCCTCCGGGACGGGGGGAATGAAAAACTGTTTTTT.